This section outlines one T cell receptor (beta chain) sequence together with its context. Antigen specificity is unknown. This CDR3 contains 15 residues. Germline V gives CDR1 LNHDA, CDR2 SQIVND (reference sequence). V dropped 4 bases and J dropped 2 bases, with 15 bases sitting between them. This specimen comes from a study of T cells in Graves' hyperthyroidism and ophthalmopathy. For the diagnoses, clinical symptoms, serum thyroxine and TRAb, thyroid ultrasound and orbital computed tomography were used. RNA transcripts were the template for amplifying TCR beta CDR3 regions. The HTBI set primed first-round TCR CDR3 RT-PCR. TCRdb fed the multiplex PCR reads into MiXCR, producing one record per CDR3 protein. The sample yields hundreds of thousands of distinct CDR3 sequences, roughly 15% seen once. Study results and limitations: In the analysis, a 13 V-J model separated ophthalmopathy from stable hyperthyroidism. Blood also contained most expanded thyroid clonotypes above 0.001.

The J gene is TRBJ2-7, the V gene TRBV19; D unresolved. The receptor's source is a woman between 18 and 29 years old with Graves' ophthalmopathy. Sequencing input: blood. CDR3 protein: CASSTSIHPPYEQYF. CDR3 bases: TGTGCCAGTAGTACCTCAATTCATCCGCCCTACGAGCAGTACTTC.